The 5 T cell receptor beta chains below were found in one sample sequenced in a study of blood T cell repertoires in COVID-19. Generated by immunoSEQ multiplex PCR, the TCRdb table keeps only in-frame clones and is missing some. Among about 100,000 clones listed, around 91% were seen once. Material: peripheral blood. The receptors derive from a man between 18 and 29 years old with COVID-19, enrolled during active disease.

J is TRBJ2-7 and V is TRBV28, with D maybe TRBD1 (6 bases). The CDR3 length is 12 residues. Per germline, CDR1 MDHEN and CDR2 SYDVKM. Trimming removed 5 bases at V and 4 bases at J, with 9 bases between. The CDR3 reads CASSQQGYEQYF. The CDR3 DNA sequence: TGTGCCAGCAGTCAACAGGGATACGAGCAGTACTTC.

V gene TRBV2 combines with J gene TRBJ2-7; D is possibly TRBD1 (6 bases). Between the trimmed V and J ends, which lost 5 bases and 5 bases, there was a span of 16 bases. CDR3 length: 14 residues. Per the germline V gene, CDR1 is SNHLY and CDR2 is FYNNEI. CDR3 in amino acids: CASSPTGFNHEQYF. The CDR3 bases are TGTGCCAGCAGTCCTACAGGGTTTAACCACGAGCAGTACTTC.

The V call is TRBV28, the J call TRBJ1-3; D uncertain. V was cut by 8 bases and J by 0 bases, with 14 bases left in between. Germline V gene data show CDR1 as MDHEN and CDR2 as SYDVKM. The CDR3 loop spans 15 amino acids. The CDR3: CASSTQIISGNTIYF. DNA of the CDR3: TGTGCCAGCTCCACCCAGATAATCTCTGGAAACACCATATATTTT. The variable domain in full, with the rest retrieved from reference TRBV28 and TRBJ1-3, is DVKVTQSSRYLVKRTGEKVFLECVQDMDHENMFWYRQDPGLGLRLIYFSYDVKMKEKGDIPEGYSVSREKKERFSLILESASTNQTSMYLCASSTQIISGNTIYFGEGSWLTVV.

This chain links TRBV28 with TRBJ1-6, with D possibly matching TRBD1 (5 bases). The V gene lost 6 bases and the J gene lost 5 bases, with 17 bases spanning the gap. The CDR3 has 16 residues. Germline V CDR1 and CDR2: MDHEN, SYDVKM. CDR3 coding DNA: TGTGCCAGCAGCCCCACCCGGACACTGAATAATTCACCCCTCCACTTT. The encoded protein is CASSPTRTLNNSPLHF.

V gene TRBV19 combines with J gene TRBJ2-7, with 8 nucleotides matching TRBD1. The germline V gene encodes CDR1 LNHDA and CDR2 SQIVND (reference sequence). The CDR3 is made up of 13 amino acids. J gave up 1 base and V 4 bases, and 0 bases lay outside the gene matches. The CDR3 region is CASSRQGSYEQYF. The CDR3 DNA sequence: TGTGCCAGTAGTAGACAGGGGTCCTACGAGCAGTACTTC.